A selection of T cell receptor beta chains follows, all from one sample in a study of T cell repertoires in cytomegalovirus infection. Using its own MiXCR run on the reads, TCRdb lists one record per CDR3 protein. In the table there are hundreds of thousands of distinct CDR3 sequences, 33% of which are singletons. Their cognate antigens are unknown. The source was cultured PBMCs, collected from culture after CMV antigen stimulation. The receptors were sampled from a human donor in good health (CMV status not recorded). Some clones in this sample may be carry-over from other donors' samples. Each CDR3 is given with its conserved first and last residue. Fields, in order: J gene, clone size, D gene, V gene, CDR3 protein, CDR3 DNA. The D gene is left open where the match is weak. A row's size may be missing; if present it is once, few, many or a size class.

j_gene: TRBJ1-2
abundance: NA
d_gene: TRBD1
v_gene: TRBV6-6
CDR3aa: CASSPGQRIGYTF
CDR3nt: TGTGCCAGCAGCCCGGGACAGAGAATTGGCTACACCTTC

j_gene: TRBJ2-3
abundance: NA
d_gene: NA
v_gene: TRBV7-3
CDR3aa: CASSAGLLSTDTQYF
CDR3nt: TGTGCCAGCAGCGCCGGACTACTTAGCACAGATACGCAGTATTTT

j_gene: TRBJ2-1
abundance: NA
d_gene: TRBD2
v_gene: TRBV7-2
CDR3aa: CASSLYSGTFGEQFF
CDR3nt: TGTGCCAGCAGCTTATATAGCGGGACCTTCGGTGAGCAGTTCTTC

j_gene: TRBJ2-3
abundance: many
d_gene: NA
v_gene: TRBV7-2
CDR3aa: CASSLALGSLTTDTQYF
CDR3nt: TGTGCCAGCAGCTTAGCGCTTGGATCGCTAACCACAGATACGCAGTATTTT

j_gene: TRBJ2-1
abundance: NA
d_gene: NA
v_gene: TRBV20-1
CDR3aa: CSASEGLGDGREQFF
CDR3nt: TGCAGTGCTAGCGAGGGGTTGGGGGATGGTCGGGAGCAGTTCTTC

j_gene: TRBJ2-1
abundance: few
d_gene: NA
v_gene: TRBV5-4
CDR3aa: CASSMGGGESSYNEQFF
CDR3nt: TGTGCCAGCAGCATGGGGGGTGGGGAGAGTTCCTACAATGAGCAGTTCTTC

j_gene: TRBJ2-7
abundance: NA
d_gene: TRBD2
v_gene: TRBV7-4
CDR3aa: CASEAGFRPYEQYF
CDR3nt: TGTGCCAGCGAAGCGGGATTCCGTCCCTACGAGCAGTACTTC

j_gene: TRBJ2-7
abundance: NA
d_gene: NA
v_gene: TRBV5-1
CDR3aa: CASSETGSEQYF
CDR3nt: TGCGCCAGCAGCGAAACCGGTAGCGAGCAGTACTTC

j_gene: TRBJ2-1
abundance: NA
d_gene: TRBD2
v_gene: TRBV6-8
CDR3aa: CASSLGTSSSSYNEQFF
CDR3nt: TGTGCCAGCAGCCTGGGGACTAGCTCGAGCTCCTACAATGAGCAGTTCTTC

j_gene: TRBJ2-3
abundance: many
d_gene: TRBD2
v_gene: TRBV7-2
CDR3aa: CASRNTLAGASTQYF
CDR3nt: TGTGCCAGCAGAAATACACTAGCGGGAGCAAGTACGCAGTATTTT

j_gene: TRBJ2-1
abundance: NA
d_gene: NA
v_gene: TRBV3-1
CDR3aa: CASSQEPGTSQFF
CDR3nt: TGTGCCAGCAGCCAGGAGCCAGGGACATCGCAGTTCTTC

j_gene: TRBJ2-7
abundance: many
d_gene: TRBD1
v_gene: TRBV7-2
CDR3aa: CASSPGQPTYEQYF
CDR3nt: TGTGCCAGCAGCCCGGGACAGCCCACCTACGAGCAGTACTTC

j_gene: TRBJ2-1
abundance: many
d_gene: NA
v_gene: TRBV7-8
CDR3aa: CASSTQPGTYEQFF
CDR3nt: TGTGCCAGCAGCACTCAACCCGGGACATATGAGCAGTTCTTC

j_gene: TRBJ2-1
abundance: NA
d_gene: NA
v_gene: TRBV11-2
CDR3aa: CASSLRGDNSYNEQFF
CDR3nt: TGTGCCAGCAGCTTACGCGGGGATAACTCCTACAATGAGCAGTTCTTC

j_gene: TRBJ1-2
abundance: NA
d_gene: NA
v_gene: TRBV20-1
CDR3aa: CSAPTAGVSGYTF
CDR3nt: TGCAGTGCTCCCACGGCGGGGGTTAGCGGCTACACCTTC

j_gene: TRBJ2-3
abundance: NA
d_gene: NA
v_gene: TRBV9
CDR3aa: CASSVGREGTQYF
CDR3nt: TGTGCCAGCAGCGTAGGTCGCGAGGGTACGCAGTATTTT

j_gene: TRBJ1-2
abundance: NA
d_gene: TRBD1
v_gene: TRBV2
CDR3aa: CASDRDRVDINYGYTF
CDR3nt: TGTGCCAGCGATCGGGACAGGGTGGATATTAACTATGGCTACACCTTC

j_gene: TRBJ2-1
abundance: NA
d_gene: NA
v_gene: TRBV11-2
CDR3aa: CASSLRIVFYDEQFF
CDR3nt: TGTGCCAGCAGCCTACGTATCGTCTTTTATGATGAGCAGTTCTTC

j_gene: TRBJ2-3
abundance: NA
d_gene: TRBD2
v_gene: TRBV5-1
CDR3aa: CASSLVASGTSDTQYF
CDR3nt: TGCGCCAGCAGCTTGGTTGCTAGCGGGACGTCAGATACGCAGTATTTT

j_gene: TRBJ2-5
abundance: NA
d_gene: NA
v_gene: TRBV20-1
CDR3aa: CSANPGEETQYF
CDR3nt: TGCAGTGCTAATCCGGGGGAGGAGACCCAGTACTTC

j_gene: TRBJ1-5
abundance: NA
d_gene: NA
v_gene: TRBV6-6
CDR3aa: CASSYRRASNQPQHF
CDR3nt: TGTGCCAGCAGTTACCGCAGGGCTAGCAATCAGCCCCAGCATTTT

j_gene: TRBJ2-5
abundance: NA
d_gene: NA
v_gene: TRBV15
CDR3aa: CATSPQRETQYF
CDR3nt: TGTGCCACCAGCCCACAAAGGGAGACCCAGTACTTC

j_gene: TRBJ2-1
abundance: NA
d_gene: NA
v_gene: TRBV19
CDR3aa: CASSIDGPQVGASPDNEQFF
CDR3nt: TGTGCCAGTAGTATAGATGGGCCCCAGGTGGGGGCTAGCCCAGACAATGAGCAGTTCTTC

j_gene: TRBJ2-3
abundance: NA
d_gene: TRBD2
v_gene: TRBV19
CDR3aa: CASRGLAGVTDTQYF
CDR3nt: TGTGCCAGTAGAGGACTAGCGGGGGTCACAGATACGCAGTATTTT

j_gene: TRBJ2-7
abundance: NA
d_gene: TRBD1
v_gene: TRBV5-1
CDR3aa: CASSPRDRALEQYF
CDR3nt: TGCGCCAGCAGCCCCCGGGACAGGGCTCTCGAGCAGTACTTC

j_gene: TRBJ2-7
abundance: NA
d_gene: TRBD1
v_gene: TRBV19
CDR3aa: CASSIRGNPYEQYF
CDR3nt: TGTGCCAGTAGTATCAGGGGGAATCCCTACGAGCAGTACTTC

j_gene: TRBJ1-1
abundance: many
d_gene: TRBD1
v_gene: TRBV7-2
CDR3aa: CASSLRGGPREAFF
CDR3nt: TGTGCCAGCAGCCTCAGGGGGGGGCCCCGTGAAGCTTTCTTT

j_gene: TRBJ1-6
abundance: NA
d_gene: NA
v_gene: TRBV27
CDR3aa: CASSSKRNSPLHF
CDR3nt: TGTGCCAGCAGTTCGAAGAGAAATTCACCCCTCCACTTT

j_gene: TRBJ2-3
abundance: many
d_gene: NA
v_gene: TRBV7-2
CDR3aa: CASSPGLVDTQYF
CDR3nt: TGTGCCAGCAGCCCGGGGCTTGTAGATACGCAGTATTTT

j_gene: TRBJ1-1
abundance: many
d_gene: NA
v_gene: TRBV14
CDR3aa: CASSLSRSWGYTEAFF
CDR3nt: TGTGCCAGCAGCCTTTCCCGATCTTGGGGGTACACTGAAGCTTTCTTT

j_gene: TRBJ2-7
abundance: NA
d_gene: TRBD1
v_gene: TRBV2
CDR3aa: CASNRDSVSYEQYF
CDR3nt: TGTGCCAGCAACAGGGACAGCGTATCCTACGAGCAGTACTTC

j_gene: TRBJ1-5
abundance: NA
d_gene: TRBD1
v_gene: TRBV12-3/TRBV12-4
CDR3aa: CASSEQGGSASQHF
CDR3nt: TGTGCCAGCAGCGAACAGGGGGGATCAGCGTCCCAGCATTTT

j_gene: TRBJ2-3
abundance: few
d_gene: NA
v_gene: TRBV6-1
CDR3aa: CASRQRTNKGTDTQYF
CDR3nt: TGTGCCAGCAGACAGCGCACCAACAAGGGCACAGATACGCAGTATTTT

j_gene: TRBJ2-3
abundance: many
d_gene: NA
v_gene: TRBV7-2
CDR3aa: CASSLGTASTDTQYF
CDR3nt: TGTGCCAGCAGCTTAGGGACAGCTAGCACAGATACGCAGTATTTT

j_gene: TRBJ2-7
abundance: many
d_gene: TRBD2
v_gene: TRBV7-2
CDR3aa: CASRSGTSGYEQYF
CDR3nt: TGTGCCAGCCGCTCCGGGACTAGCGGCTACGAGCAGTACTTC

j_gene: TRBJ2-2
abundance: NA
d_gene: NA
v_gene: TRBV11-2
CDR3aa: CASSLDRHTGELFF
CDR3nt: TGTGCCAGCAGCTTAGATCGCCACACCGGGGAGCTGTTTTTT

j_gene: TRBJ2-3
abundance: few
d_gene: NA
v_gene: TRBV7-2
CDR3aa: CASSLVADGGQYF
CDR3nt: TGTGCCAGCAGCTTAGTTGCGGACGGCGGACAGTATTTT

j_gene: TRBJ2-7
abundance: NA
d_gene: TRBD2
v_gene: TRBV7-6
CDR3aa: CASSLGTGGADQYF
CDR3nt: TGTGCCAGCAGCTTGGGGACCGGGGGGGCCGACCAGTACTTC

j_gene: TRBJ1-6
abundance: few
d_gene: NA
v_gene: TRBV27
CDR3aa: CASSPPLGGNSPLHF
CDR3nt: TGTGCCAGCAGTCCACCCCTCGGGGGAAATTCACCCCTCCACTTT

j_gene: TRBJ1-6
abundance: NA
d_gene: NA
v_gene: TRBV2
CDR3aa: CASSERPLSSYNSPLHF
CDR3nt: TGTGCCAGCAGTGAAAGACCACTGAGCTCCTATAATTCACCCCTCCACTTT

j_gene: TRBJ1-5
abundance: NA
d_gene: TRBD1
v_gene: TRBV6-1
CDR3aa: CASSATGGDQPQHF
CDR3nt: TGTGCCAGCAGTGCGACAGGGGGCGATCAGCCCCAGCATTTT

j_gene: TRBJ2-7
abundance: few
d_gene: TRBD1
v_gene: TRBV27
CDR3aa: CASSFGDRAYEQYF
CDR3nt: TGTGCCAGCAGTTTTGGGGACAGAGCCTACGAGCAGTACTTC

j_gene: TRBJ2-7
abundance: NA
d_gene: NA
v_gene: TRBV4-1
CDR3aa: CASSQRVNSYEQYF
CDR3nt: TGCGCCAGCAGCCAGAGGGTAAACTCCTACGAGCAGTACTTC

j_gene: TRBJ2-1
abundance: many
d_gene: TRBD2
v_gene: TRBV7-8
CDR3aa: CASSRSRGGATSYNEQFF
CDR3nt: TGTGCCAGCAGCCGCTCCCGGGGGGGGGCGACATCCTACAATGAGCAGTTCTTC

j_gene: TRBJ1-5
abundance: many
d_gene: NA
v_gene: TRBV7-9
CDR3aa: CASSLAGSNQPQHF
CDR3nt: TGTGCCAGCAGCTTAGCGGGGTCCAATCAGCCCCAGCATTTT

j_gene: TRBJ2-3
abundance: few
d_gene: TRBD2
v_gene: TRBV12-3/TRBV12-4
CDR3aa: CASSTAGTSGTDTQYF
CDR3nt: TGTGCCAGCAGTACCGCCGGGACTAGCGGCACAGATACGCAGTATTTT

j_gene: TRBJ2-7
abundance: many
d_gene: TRBD2
v_gene: TRBV7-2
CDR3aa: CASSLGLAGVYEQYF
CDR3nt: TGTGCCAGCAGCTTGGGACTAGCGGGGGTCTACGAGCAGTACTTC

j_gene: TRBJ2-2
abundance: NA
d_gene: NA
v_gene: TRBV6-2/TRBV6-3
CDR3aa: CASSWAVRQYLGELFF
CDR3nt: TGTGCCAGCAGTTGGGCGGTCAGGCAGTACCTCGGGGAGCTGTTTTTT

j_gene: TRBJ1-5
abundance: few
d_gene: NA
v_gene: TRBV7-2
CDR3aa: CASSMQGTLNQPQHF
CDR3nt: TGTGCCAGCAGCATGCAGGGTACCTTAAATCAGCCCCAGCATTTT

j_gene: TRBJ2-1
abundance: NA
d_gene: NA
v_gene: TRBV7-6
CDR3aa: CASSFSRYNEQFF
CDR3nt: TGTGCCAGCAGCTTCTCTCGATACAATGAGCAGTTCTTC

j_gene: TRBJ2-4
abundance: NA
d_gene: NA
v_gene: TRBV7-2
CDR3aa: CASSLTGTRDIQYF
CDR3nt: TGTGCCAGCAGCTTAACGGGTACACGTGACATTCAGTACTTC

j_gene: TRBJ2-1
abundance: many
d_gene: NA
v_gene: TRBV7-2
CDR3aa: CASSLGWWGEQFF
CDR3nt: TGTGCCAGCAGCTTAGGGTGGTGGGGTGAGCAGTTCTTC

j_gene: TRBJ2-5
abundance: NA
d_gene: NA
v_gene: TRBV6-1
CDR3aa: CASSQSRGPETQYF
CDR3nt: TGTGCCAGCAGCCAAAGCCGGGGGCCGGAGACCCAGTACTTC